Listed here are 31 T cell receptor beta chains from one sample, sequenced in a study of blood T cell repertoires in COVID-19 (dated by TCRdb to about 2020). Libraries were prepared through the immunoSEQ multiplex PCR assay. TCRdb re-hosts the immuneACCESS table, in-frame sequences only. Its copies lack some clones; in the studies checked, an unresolved V gene accounts for under half of them, and the cause for the rest is not known. Present in this sample are about 72,000 clones, 75% to 90% of which were seen just once. Of the sample, around 8.1% falls within the top ten clones. Sequencing was performed on peripheral blood. All receptors come from a man in his thirties or forties with acute or convalescent COVID-19.

The chain couples TRBV6-4 to TRBJ2-1, with 14 bases that match TRBD2. Germline values: CDR1 MRHNA, CDR2 SNTAGT. CDR3 length equals 13 residues. The V and J ends lost 6 bases and 15 bases, in that order; junction bases with no gene match: 7. The CDR3 sequence is CASRGLAGDPRFF. The DNA for the CDR3 is TGTGCCAGCAGGGGACTAGCGGGAGATCCTCGGTTCTTC.

The V call is TRBV6-5, the J call TRBJ2-2; D possibly corresponds to TRBD2 (6 bases). V was clipped by 7 bases and J by 7 bases, with 13 bases between them. The V gene's germline CDR1 is MNHEY and CDR2 SVGAGI. There are 13 residues in the CDR3. The CDR3 nucleotides are TGTGCCAGCACCAACCTAGCGAACGGGGAGCTGTTTTTT. The encoded protein is CASTNLANGELFF.

The chain joins TRBV7-9 to TRBJ1-5; D gene ambiguous. Germline-derived CDR1 and CDR2 are SEHNR and FQNEAQ (reference sequence). The V end lost 5 bases, the J end lost 5 bases, and 7 bases lay between the germline ends. There are 12 residues in the CDR3. The DNA of the CDR3 is TGTGCCAGCAGCACCCGCGATCAGCCCCAGCATTTT. Translating it yields CASSTRDQPQHF.

This chain connects TRBV7-3 to TRBJ1-1; weak D call: TRBD1 (5 bases). Trimming took 4 bases from V and 5 from J, leaving 14 bases between them. This CDR3 comprises 14 residues. From germline, CDR1 is SGHTA and CDR2 FQGTGA. The CDR3 coding sequence is TGTGCCAGCAGCTCCTCAGGGCCTGGAACTGAAGCTTTCTTT. Encoded protein: CASSSSGPGTEAFF.

The rearrangement links TRBV28 to TRBJ2-7; D remains unclear. Looked up from germline, CDR1 is MDHEN and CDR2 is SYDVKM. This CDR3 is built from 12 residues. V was pared by 5 bases and J by 2 bases, with 7 bases between. The CDR3, as DNA: TGTGCCAGCAGTCGGAGAACCTACGAGCAGTACTTC. Translation gives CASSRRTYEQYF.

In its sample, this clone was seen a few times. The rearrangement joins TRBV18 to TRBJ1-6; 8 bases fit TRBD1. The germline V gene has CDR1 KGHSH and CDR2 LQKENI. The junction had 14 bases not matched to a gene; V was cut back by 6 bases and J by 10 bases. This CDR3 is built from 16 residues. The CDR3 region has the DNA TGTGCCAGCTCTACCCAGGGGGCGGGTGTGAAGTCACCCCTCCACTTT. Amino acids: CASSTQGAGVKSPLHF.

This clone was seen only a few times. CDR3 in DNA: TGTGCCAGCAGATGGACAGGCTCTGGAAACACCATATATTTT. Protein product: CASRWTGSGNTIYF. This chain connects TRBV13 to TRBJ1-3; 7 nucleotides align to TRBD1. The CDR3 loop spans 14 amino acids. CDR1 PRHDT and CDR2 FYEKMQ come from the germline V gene (reference sequence). V trimming: 6 bases; J trimming: 0 bases; junction bases outside the gene matches: 2. The full variable domain, with the rest looked up from reference TRBV13 and TRBJ1-3, is AAGVIQSPRHLIKEKRETATLKCYPIPRHDTVYWYQQGPGQDPQFLISFYEKMQSDKGSIPDRFSAQQFSDYHSELNMSSLELGDSALYFCASRWTGSGNTIYFGEGSWLTVV.

This clone was observed a single time. The J gene is TRBJ2-7, the V gene TRBV5-1, with 8 bases that match TRBD2. The CDR3 is 13 residues long. Unmatched junction bases numbered 10, after V lost 5 bases and J lost 9 bases. In germline, CDR1 is SGHRS, CDR2 YFSETQ. The CDR3 loop is CASRGIGRAVQYF. The DNA of the CDR3 is TGCGCCAGCAGGGGGATCGGGAGGGCCGTGCAGTACTTC.

The CDR3 protein is CASSLNGYEQYF. The CDR3 DNA is TGTGCCAGCAGTTTAAACGGCTACGAGCAGTACTTC. The V and J genes are TRBV28 and TRBJ2-7; D unclear. The CDR3 totals 12 residues. The V and J ends lost 2 bases and 3 bases respectively, with 5 bases between them. Germline loops: CDR1 MDHEN, CDR2 SYDVKM.

The chain joins TRBV6-6 to TRBJ2-5; TRBD1 matches 7 bases. Germline V gene data show CDR1 as MNHNY and CDR2 as SVGAGI (reference sequence). The CDR3 spans 14 residues. V was pared by 4 bases and J by 2 bases, with 4 bases of the junction left unmatched. The CDR3 sequence: CASSLGQLQETQYF. DNA for the CDR3: TGTGCCAGCAGTTTGGGACAGTTGCAAGAGACCCAGTACTTC.

This clone occurred once. This chain's CDR3 is CASTELTGYGELFF. The CDR3, as DNA: TGTGCCAGCACCGAGCTTACAGGGTACGGGGAGCTGTTTTTT. V and J are TRBV6-6 and TRBJ2-2, with D possibly matching TRBD1 (6 bases). CDR3 length equals 14 residues. Germline CDR1 reads MNHNY; CDR2 reads SVGAGI (reference sequence). The germline V and J ends were trimmed by 7 bases and 7 bases, with 16 bases remaining between them.

The chain uses TRBV9 and TRBJ2-3; 10 nucleotides agree with TRBD2. CDR1 and CDR2 from the germline V gene are SGDLS and YYNGEE. CDR3 size: 15 residues. The J segment lost 5 bases and the V segment lost 0 bases, leaving 3 bases of the junction unmatched. Here the CDR3 DNA reads TGTGCCAGCAGCGTAGTACTAGCGGGACAAGATACGCAGTATTTT. Its translation: CASSVVLAGQDTQYF.

This clone came up once. The genes are TRBV4-2 and TRBJ1-1; TRBD1 is a possible D gene (5 bases). The CDR3 contains 16 residues. The V end lost 1 base, the J end lost 1 base, and 13 bases lay between the germline ends. From germline, CDR1 is LGHNA and CDR2 YNFKEQ. The CDR3 nucleotides read TGTGCCAGCAGCCAAGTCCTCGCTCAGGGGAACACTGAAGCTTTCTTT. This codes for CASSQVLAQGNTEAFF.

The rearrangement joins TRBV7-9 to TRBJ2-7, with TRBD1 matching over 10 bases. CDR3 length: 15 residues. J gave up 2 bases and V 6 bases, and 7 bases lay outside the gene matches. Per the germline V gene, CDR1 is SEHNR and CDR2 is FQNEAQ (reference sequence). CDR3 residues: CASSYSGTGAYEQYF. DNA for the CDR3: TGTGCCAGCAGTTACTCCGGGACAGGGGCCTACGAGCAGTACTTC.

CDR3 DNA: TGTGCCAGCAGCTTGCGACAGGCTCGCACAGATACGCAGTATTTT. Amino acid sequence: CASSLRQARTDTQYF. The J gene is TRBJ2-3, the V gene TRBV7-2; D is perhaps TRBD1 (6 bases). V gave up 3 bases and J gave up 1 base, with 11 bases separating them. CDR3 length: 15 amino acids. Germline V gene lookup returns CDR1 SGHTA and CDR2 FQGNSA.

This clone was seen a handful of times. The chain joins TRBV19 to TRBJ1-1, with D possibly matching TRBD1 (6 bases). CDR3 length: 13 amino acids. V lost 5 bases to trimming and J lost 6 bases, with 13 bases between them. The germline CDR1 and CDR2 sequences are LNHDA and SQIVND (reference sequence). CDR3 sequence reads: CASSLQQGPEAFF. The CDR3 nucleotides are TGTGCCAGTAGTTTGCAACAGGGCCCTGAAGCTTTCTTT.

CDR3 residues: CASSSSSPLHF. The CDR3 nucleotides are TGTGCCAGCAGTTCCTCTTCACCCCTCCACTTT. V and J are TRBV28 and TRBJ1-6; the D is unclear. V lost 4 bases and J lost 9, with 4 bases in between. CDR1 is MDHEN and CDR2 is SYDVKM in the germline V gene. The CDR3 totals 11 residues.

This rearrangement joins TRBV7-2 to TRBJ2-3; D gene ambiguous. CDR3 length equals 13 residues. The germline gives CDR1 SGHTA, CDR2 FQGNSA. V lost 3 bases and J 6 bases, leaving 10 bases between the germline ends. The CDR3 sequence: CASSFSPTDTQYF. The CDR3 nucleotides are TGTGCCAGCAGCTTTAGCCCTACTGATACGCAGTATTTT. Based on the CDR3 plus reference TRBV7-2 and TRBJ2-3, the full variable domain is GAGVSQSPSNKVTEKGKDVELRCDPISGHTALYWYRQSLGQGLEFLIYFQGNSAPDKSGLPSDRFSAERTGGSVSTLTIQRTQQEDSAVYLCASSFSPTDTQYFGPGTRLTVL.

The chain employs TRBV5-1 and TRBJ2-7; TRBD2 might be the D (6 bases). V gave up 2 bases and J gave up 3 bases, with 12 bases separating them. The CDR3 consists of 14 residues. Germline lookup yields CDR1 SGHRS and CDR2 YFSETQ. Written as DNA, the CDR3 is TGCGCCAGCAGCTTAAGCGGGTCCGTCTACGAGCAGTACTTC. Its protein is CASSLSGSVYEQYF.

This sequence joins TRBV12-3 or TRBV12-4 and TRBJ2-7; D is possibly TRBD1 (5 bases). Trimming removed 5 bases at V and 4 bases at J, with 9 bases between. This CDR3 region has 12 residues. CDR3 loop: CASSQGQYEQYF. CDR3 nucleotide sequence: TGTGCCAGCAGTCAGGGTCAATACGAGCAGTACTTC.

The sample holds one count of this clone. The chain uses TRBV30 and TRBJ2-7; maybe TRBD2 (5 bases). Trimming took off 5 bases at V and 1 base at J, with 9 bases between the two ends. Germline V gene lookup returns CDR1 GTSNPN and CDR2 SVGIG (reference sequence). The CDR3 has 12 amino acids. The DNA for the CDR3 is TGTGCCTGGGCCGGGGTTTCCTACGAGCAGTACTTC. Translation: CAWAGVSYEQYF.

The rearrangement joins TRBV19 to TRBJ2-3; 7 bases fit TRBD2. Losses at the gene ends were 7 bases for V and 3 bases for J; bases not matched to a gene: 7. The CDR3 is 14 amino acids. Germline V gene sequence: CDR1 LNHDA, CDR2 SQIVND (reference sequence). The CDR3 protein is CASMFGGRTDTQYF. The CDR3 nucleotides read TGTGCCAGTATGTTCGGGGGGAGGACAGATACGCAGTATTTT. Supplemented by reference TRBV19 and TRBJ2-3, the full variable domain reads DGGITQSPKYLFRKEGQNVTLSCEQNLNHDAMYWYRQDPGQGLRLIYYSQIVNDFQKGDIAEGYSVSREKKESFPLTVTSAQKNPTAFYLCASMFGGRTDTQYFGPGTRLTVL.

V and J are TRBV10-3 and TRBJ2-5, with D possibly matching TRBD2 (7 bases). The CDR3 consists of 13 residues. Per the germline V gene, CDR1 is ENHRY and CDR2 is SYGVKD. The germline V and J ends were trimmed by 7 bases and 3 bases, with 12 bases remaining between them. The CDR3 DNA reads as TGTGCCATCATCGGGGGGCGGGAAGAGACCCAGTACTTC. Its translation: CAIIGGREETQYF.

This chain links TRBV10-1 with TRBJ1-1; D unresolved. The CDR3 length is 16 residues. CDR1 and CDR2 from the germline V gene are WNHNN and SYGVQD (reference sequence). Trimming took off 0 bases at V and 7 bases at J, with 18 bases between the two ends. The CDR3 loop is CASSESGSSGAFEAFF. The CDR3 DNA sequence: TGCGCCAGCAGTGAGTCAGGAAGTAGCGGCGCATTTGAAGCTTTCTTT.

The chain combines TRBV6-5 with TRBJ2-3; 9 nucleotides match TRBD1. J lost 4 bases, V lost 6 bases, and 5 bases had no gene match. The CDR3 consists of 14 residues. Germline CDR1 is MNHEY and CDR2 is SVGAGI. The CDR3 is CASRDTGGADTQYF. The CDR3 DNA sequence: TGTGCCAGCAGGGATACAGGGGGCGCAGATACGCAGTATTTT.

The rearrangement joins TRBV5-1 to TRBJ1-1; tentatively, D is TRBD1 (5 bases). V gave up 2 bases and J gave up 0 bases, with 17 bases separating them. CDR3 length equals 17 residues. The germline V gene has CDR1 SGHRS and CDR2 YFSETQ. The CDR3 nucleotides are TGCGCCAGCAGCTTCTATCAGGGATTGGCTATGAACACTGAAGCTTTCTTT. Amino acids: CASSFYQGLAMNTEAFF.

The chain employs TRBV28 and TRBJ2-5, with D maybe TRBD2 (7 bases). The V end lost 9 bases, the J end lost 7 bases, and 15 bases lay between the germline ends. Germline CDR1 and CDR2: MDHEN and SYDVKM. CDR3 length: 12 amino acids. CDR3 residues: CASGRGRGTQYF. DNA for the CDR3: TGTGCCAGTGGGCGGGGGCGCGGGACCCAGTACTTC.

This clone was recorded once. This chain connects TRBV18 to TRBJ2-2, with a tentative D call TRBD1 (6 bases). The germline V and J ends were trimmed by 0 bases and 5 bases, with 13 bases remaining between them. Germline V gene lookup returns CDR1 KGHSH and CDR2 LQKENI. The CDR3 is 16 amino acids. The CDR3 region has the DNA TGTGCCAGCTCACCACCGATCAGGGGCCTGACCGGGGAGCTGTTTTTT. This translates into CASSPPIRGLTGELFF.

The chain links TRBV5-4 to TRBJ2-3, with TRBD1 identical over 7 bases. Germline loops: CDR1 SGHNT, CDR2 YYREEE (reference sequence). The V gene end was trimmed by 2 bases and the J gene end by 3 bases; junction bases not matched to a gene: 9. The length of the CDR3 is 16 residues. The CDR3 loop is CASSFRDIRGTDTQYF. The DNA of the CDR3 is TGTGCCAGCAGCTTCCGGGACATCAGGGGGACAGATACGCAGTATTTT.

The chain employs TRBV27 and TRBJ2-1; tentatively, D is TRBD1 (5 bases). Germline loops: CDR1 MNHEY, CDR2 SMNVEV (reference sequence). Trimming stripped 7 bases from V and 2 bases from J, with 15 bases between. The CDR3 is 15 residues long. CDR3 in amino acids: CASTQGPGPYNEQFF. In DNA, the CDR3 is TGTGCCAGCACTCAAGGTCCAGGGCCCTACAATGAGCAGTTCTTC.

The CDR3 region has the DNA TGTGCCAGCAGTGAAGGTGCGGCCCGGGAGACCCAGTACTTC. Encoded protein: CASSEGAARETQYF. V and J are TRBV2 and TRBJ2-5; unclear D gene. Germline V gene lookup returns CDR1 SNHLY and CDR2 FYNNEI. The CDR3 sequence is 14 residues long. The V and J ends lost 1 base and 5 bases respectively, with 11 bases between them.